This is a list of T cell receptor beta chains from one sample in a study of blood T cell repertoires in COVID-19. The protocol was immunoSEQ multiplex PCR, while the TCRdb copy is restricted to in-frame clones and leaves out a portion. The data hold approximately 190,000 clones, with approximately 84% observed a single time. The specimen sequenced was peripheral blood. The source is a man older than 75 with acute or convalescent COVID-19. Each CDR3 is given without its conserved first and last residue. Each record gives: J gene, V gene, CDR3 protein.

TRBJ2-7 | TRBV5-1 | ASSLEPSGIGGQY
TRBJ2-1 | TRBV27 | ASSLWGLASYNEQF
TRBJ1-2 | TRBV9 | ASSDRQGVGKGYT
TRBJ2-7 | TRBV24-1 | ATSDVGGEQY
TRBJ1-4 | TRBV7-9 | ASSLGQGAREKLF
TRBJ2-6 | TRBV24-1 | ATSRDRAGANVLT
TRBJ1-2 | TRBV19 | ASSVDRAWGYT
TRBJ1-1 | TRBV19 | ASNSRQGVSF
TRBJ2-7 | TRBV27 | ASSYGLAGGPPYEQY
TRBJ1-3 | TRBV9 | ASSSDSGNTIY
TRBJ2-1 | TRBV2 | ASSEVQAGHYNEQF
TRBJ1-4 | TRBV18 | ASSPGTAEKLF
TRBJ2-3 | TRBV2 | ASQRAGLTDTQY
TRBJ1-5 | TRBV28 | ASNLLGNQPQH
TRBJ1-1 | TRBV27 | ASSLSAGREAF
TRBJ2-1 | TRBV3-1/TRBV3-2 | ASSDPGLAYEQF
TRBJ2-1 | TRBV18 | ASSSDAASGRIRQF
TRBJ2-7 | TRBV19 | ASSMTGATYEQY
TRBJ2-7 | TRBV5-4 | ASSRDRGEVYEQY
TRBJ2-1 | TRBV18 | ASSQADEQF
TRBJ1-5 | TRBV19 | ASSIVQQEPQH
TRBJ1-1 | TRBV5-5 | ASILLGTVNTEAF
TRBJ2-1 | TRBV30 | AWSRAGPSYNEQF
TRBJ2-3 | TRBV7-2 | ASSGKAGAGTDTQY
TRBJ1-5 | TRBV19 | ASTRQGLSGQPQH
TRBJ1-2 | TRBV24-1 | ATSEGTGPNYGYT
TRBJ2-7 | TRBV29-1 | SGLLLLGEQY
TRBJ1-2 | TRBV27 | ASRQGSNYGYT
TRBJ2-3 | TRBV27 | ASIPFGLAGDTDTQY
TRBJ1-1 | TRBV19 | ASSTWGQGVPEAF
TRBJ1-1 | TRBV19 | ASSISRNTEAF
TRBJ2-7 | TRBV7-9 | ASSFNTGEGEQY
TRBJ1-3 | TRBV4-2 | ASSHGQGARGNTIY
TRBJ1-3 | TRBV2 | ASSEARPGTGESGNTIY
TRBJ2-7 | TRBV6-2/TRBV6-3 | ASSRDSTSYEQY
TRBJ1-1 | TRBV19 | ASSFGTGGTEAF
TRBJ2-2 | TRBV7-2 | ASSSPPVTGELF